The rows below give T cell receptor beta chains drawn from one sample of a study of blood T cell repertoires in COVID-19. Produced via immunoSEQ multiplex PCR; TCRdb's table is partial and in-frame only. Found here are approximately 100,000 clones, roughly 85% of them singletons; the top ten hold roughly 40%. The sequencing input was peripheral blood. These receptors were obtained from a man at least 80 years old with acute or convalescent COVID-19. The CDR3 runs from the conserved cysteine through the conserved F or W. Each record gives: V gene, CDR3 length, clone size, J gene, D gene, CDR3 DNA, CDR3 protein. The D gene is left open where the match is weak. Clone size, where shown, is once, few, many, or a class for clones that have expanded.

V: TRBV3-1/TRBV3-2; length: 15; size: -; J: TRBJ1-2; D: -; DNA: TGTGCCAGCAGCCAAGATGACAGACTGTGGTATGGCTACACCTTC; CDR3: CASSQDDRLWYGYTF
V: TRBV28; length: 15; size: -; J: TRBJ2-7; D: TRBD2; DNA: TGTGCCAGCAGTGTGACTAGCGGCCCCAGGCGCGAGCAGTACTTC; CDR3: CASSVTSGPRREQYF
V: TRBV4-3; length: 16; size: -; J: TRBJ2-1; D: -; DNA: TGCGCCAGCAGCCAAGACCAGAGGACAGTCTACAATGAGCAGTTCTTC; CDR3: CASSQDQRTVYNEQFF
V: TRBV27; length: 14; size: -; J: TRBJ1-1; D: TRBD1; DNA: TGTGCCAGCAGTCCGGGACAGACGAACACTGAAGCTTTCTTT; CDR3: CASSPGQTNTEAFF
V: TRBV3-1/TRBV3-2; length: 14; size: once; J: TRBJ2-2; D: -; DNA: TGTGCCAGCAGCCAGACAGGAGGAACCGGGGAGCTGTTTTTT; CDR3: CASSQTGGTGELFF
V: TRBV5-5; length: 16; size: -; J: TRBJ2-1; D: TRBD1; DNA: TGTGCCAGCAGGCGCGAACCGGGACAGGGCTACAATGAGCAGTTCTTC; CDR3: CASRREPGQGYNEQFF
V: TRBV15; length: 17; size: -; J: TRBJ2-3; D: -; DNA: TGTGCCACCAGCAGAGATAGGGGTACAGGGTCCACAGATACGCAGTATTTT; CDR3: CATSRDRGTGSTDTQYF
V: TRBV3-1/TRBV3-2; length: 16; size: -; J: TRBJ2-1; D: TRBD1; DNA: TGTGCCAGCAGCACTAAACCCGGGACAGGTCTTAATGAGCAGTTCTTC; CDR3: CASSTKPGTGLNEQFF
V: TRBV3-1/TRBV3-2; length: 14; size: once; J: TRBJ2-3; D: TRBD2; DNA: TGTGCCAGCTCGCAACGGGAGGCGACAGATACGCAGTATTTT; CDR3: CASSQREATDTQYF
V: TRBV5-1; length: 16; size: once; J: TRBJ2-7; D: TRBD2; DNA: TGCGCCAGCAGCTTGGGGGGGACTAGCGGGAGCTACGAGCAGTACTTC; CDR3: CASSLGGTSGSYEQYF
V: TRBV3-1/TRBV3-2; length: 17; size: -; J: TRBJ1-6; D: -; DNA: TGTGCCAGCAGCCAATTGCAGGGAGGGGCGGACAATTCACCCCTCCACTTT; CDR3: CASSQLQGGADNSPLHF
V: TRBV7-6; length: 18; size: few; J: TRBJ2-2; D: TRBD2; DNA: TGTGCCAGCAGCTTACTCGGGCGGGAGGCGTCGAACACCGGGGAGCTGTTTTTT; CDR3: CASSLLGREASNTGELFF
V: TRBV18; length: 14; size: -; J: TRBJ1-1; D: TRBD1; DNA: TGTGCCAGCTCACCACAACAGGGGGCTACTGAAGCTTTCTTT; CDR3: CASSPQQGATEAFF
V: TRBV6-5; length: 15; size: -; J: TRBJ1-4; D: -; DNA: TGTGCCAGCAGACAGACCCCTGCAACTAATGAAAAACTGTTTTTT; CDR3: CASRQTPATNEKLFF
V: TRBV7-3; length: 15; size: -; J: TRBJ2-5; D: -; DNA: TGTGCCAGCAGCTTTTCAGGGGCGTACCAAGAGACCCAGTACTTC; CDR3: CASSFSGAYQETQYF
V: TRBV20-1; length: 11; size: -; J: TRBJ1-3; D: -; DNA: TGCAGTGCCCCCTCCGGAAACACCATATATTTT; CDR3: CSAPSGNTIYF
V: TRBV28; length: 13; size: -; J: TRBJ1-1; D: -; DNA: TGTGCCAGCGTCACCACACAGAACACTGAAGCTTTCTTT; CDR3: CASVTTQNTEAFF
V: TRBV18; length: 14; size: -; J: TRBJ1-4; D: -; DNA: TGTGCCAGCTCACCCGACAGAGATAATGAAAAACTGTTTTTT; CDR3: CASSPDRDNEKLFF
V: TRBV19; length: 16; size: -; J: TRBJ1-2; D: -; DNA: TGTGCCAGTAGTATAATGGACAAGGGCGGCGTCTATGGCTACACCTTC; CDR3: CASSIMDKGGVYGYTF
V: TRBV7-2; length: 13; size: few; J: TRBJ1-5; D: -; DNA: TGTGCCAGCAGCTTAGAAGAGTTTCAGCCCCAGCATTTT; CDR3: CASSLEEFQPQHF
V: TRBV19; length: 17; size: -; J: TRBJ1-1; D: -; DNA: TGTGCCAGTAGTAGTCGGACAGCTCGTCACATGAACACTGAAGCTTTCTTT; CDR3: CASSSRTARHMNTEAFF
V: TRBV4-1; length: 16; size: -; J: TRBJ1-5; D: -; DNA: TGCGCCAGCAGCCCCGGGATCGGAGCGGGCAATCAGCCCCAGCATTTT; CDR3: CASSPGIGAGNQPQHF
V: TRBV5-4; length: 13; size: -; J: TRBJ1-1; D: -; DNA: TGTGCCAGCAGCTTGGGAGGGAACACTGAAGCTTTCTTT; CDR3: CASSLGGNTEAFF
V: TRBV6-1; length: 14; size: -; J: TRBJ1-1; D: -; DNA: TGTGCCAGCAGTGAACGGAGGCAGACCAAACGAGCTTTCTTT; CDR3: CASSERRQTKRAFF
V: TRBV30; length: 14; size: -; J: TRBJ1-2; D: -; DNA: TGTGCCTGGAGACCCCGACAGGTACGGCATGGCTACACCTTC; CDR3: CAWRPRQVRHGYTF
V: TRBV11-3; length: 14; size: -; J: TRBJ2-1; D: TRBD1; DNA: TGTGCCAGCAGCCAGGGACAGGGGTACAATGAGCAGTTCTTC; CDR3: CASSQGQGYNEQFF
V: TRBV4-2; length: 14; size: -; J: TRBJ2-5; D: TRBD2; DNA: TGTGCCAGCAGCCCCTACGGGAGGGACGAGACCCAGTACTTC; CDR3: CASSPYGRDETQYF
V: TRBV9; length: 15; size: -; J: TRBJ1-5; D: -; DNA: TGTGCCAGCAGCGTAGGTACAGCTAGCGATCAGCCCCAGCATTTT; CDR3: CASSVGTASDQPQHF
V: TRBV5-5; length: 15; size: -; J: TRBJ2-7; D: -; DNA: TGTGCCAGCAGCTTGGGACAGGTGGCCTTCTACGAGCAGTACTTC; CDR3: CASSLGQVAFYEQYF
V: TRBV10-1; length: 15; size: -; J: TRBJ2-7; D: -; DNA: TGCGCCAGCAGTGGGGGTCGGCGGGATTTGAACGAGCAGTACTTC; CDR3: CASSGGRRDLNEQYF
V: TRBV10-3; length: 18; size: -; J: TRBJ2-1; D: TRBD2; DNA: TGTGCCATCAGTGAAGGGCTAGCGGGAGTGGGCTCCTACAATGAGCAGTTCTTC; CDR3: CAISEGLAGVGSYNEQFF
V: TRBV28; length: 11; size: -; J: TRBJ1-5; D: -; DNA: TGTGCCAGTAATAGCAATCAGCCCCAGCATTTT; CDR3: CASNSNQPQHF
V: TRBV5-1; length: 15; size: -; J: TRBJ1-5; D: -; DNA: TGCGCCAGCAGCTTGGGGGCAGGAAGCAATCAGCCCCAGCATTTT; CDR3: CASSLGAGSNQPQHF
V: TRBV7-3; length: 15; size: -; J: TRBJ2-1; D: TRBD2; DNA: TGTGCCAGCAGCGTAGCGGGAGTAGGTTACAATGAGCAGTTCTTC; CDR3: CASSVAGVGYNEQFF
V: TRBV5-1; length: 15; size: -; J: TRBJ1-1; D: -; DNA: TGCGCCAGCAGCTTGGATCTGGGGCCGAACACTGAAGCTTTCTTT; CDR3: CASSLDLGPNTEAFF
V: TRBV18; length: 15; size: -; J: TRBJ2-1; D: -; DNA: TGTGCCAGCTCTACAACAGGGAGCTCCTACAATGAGCAGTTCTTC; CDR3: CASSTTGSSYNEQFF
V: TRBV6-5; length: 14; size: medium-sized; J: TRBJ2-1; D: -; DNA: TGTGCCAGCAGACGCGGCGGCTCCTACAATGAGCAGTTCTTC; CDR3: CASRRGGSYNEQFF
V: TRBV25-1; length: 15; size: -; J: TRBJ1-3; D: -; DNA: TGTGCCAGCAGTGAATATGCACAGGTTGGAAACACCATATATTTT; CDR3: CASSEYAQVGNTIYF
V: TRBV10-2; length: 11; size: -; J: TRBJ1-4; D: -; DNA: TGCGCCACCGCGAGGAATGAAAAACTGTTTTTT; CDR3: CATARNEKLFF
V: TRBV27; length: 14; size: -; J: TRBJ2-5; D: TRBD1; DNA: TGTGCCAGCAGAAGGACAGGGATGAAGGAGACCCAGTACTTC; CDR3: CASRRTGMKETQYF
V: TRBV28; length: 16; size: -; J: TRBJ2-6; D: -; DNA: TGTGCCAGCAGCCGCAATACAGGGCCTGGGGCCAACGTCCTGACTTTC; CDR3: CASSRNTGPGANVLTF
V: TRBV2; length: 15; size: -; J: TRBJ2-1; D: -; DNA: TGTGCCAGCAGCACCGGGACAACTAGGGCTCTTGAGCAGTTCTTC; CDR3: CASSTGTTRALEQFF
V: TRBV25-1; length: 16; size: -; J: TRBJ2-2; D: -; DNA: TGTGCCAGCAGGGAAACAGGGTTCGGGAACACCGGGGAGCTGTTTTTT; CDR3: CASRETGFGNTGELFF
V: TRBV28; length: 16; size: -; J: TRBJ2-2; D: -; DNA: TGTGCCAGCAGTTTATGGGTCGGGAGTGGCACCGGGGAGCTGTTTTTT; CDR3: CASSLWVGSGTGELFF
V: TRBV19; length: 14; size: few; J: TRBJ1-1; D: TRBD1; DNA: TGTGCCAGCATACGGGACAGGGGGAACAACGAAGCTTTCTTT; CDR3: CASIRDRGNNEAFF
V: TRBV5-1; length: 15; size: -; J: TRBJ1-2; D: -; DNA: TGCGCCAGCAGCTTGATTCGGGGGGGTGGCTATGGCTACACCTTC; CDR3: CASSLIRGGGYGYTF
V: TRBV19; length: 14; size: -; J: TRBJ2-2; D: TRBD1; DNA: TGTGCCAGCGACAGGGAACCGAACACCGGGGAGCTGTTTTTT; CDR3: CASDREPNTGELFF
V: TRBV7-2; length: 11; size: -; J: TRBJ1-1; D: -; DNA: TGTGCCAGCAGCTTAGCGACAGAAGCTTTCTTT; CDR3: CASSLATEAFF
V: TRBV25-1; length: 14; size: -; J: TRBJ2-5; D: TRBD2; DNA: TGTGCCAGCATTGACGGGAGGGGCCAAGAGACCCAGTACTTC; CDR3: CASIDGRGQETQYF
V: TRBV18; length: 14; size: -; J: TRBJ2-7; D: -; DNA: TGTGCCAGCTCACCATTTCAGGGTTTGAACGAGCAGTACTTC; CDR3: CASSPFQGLNEQYF
V: TRBV7-8; length: 15; size: few; J: TRBJ1-1; D: -; DNA: TGTGCCAGCAGCTTTTCCCAGTTGCAGAACACTGAAGCTTTCTTT; CDR3: CASSFSQLQNTEAFF
V: TRBV5-6; length: 16; size: -; J: TRBJ1-3; D: -; DNA: TGTGCCAGCAGCTTGTATAACAGAAACTCTGGAAACACCATATATTTT; CDR3: CASSLYNRNSGNTIYF
V: TRBV7-3; length: 14; size: -; J: TRBJ1-1; D: -; DNA: TGTGCCAGCAGCCTCGAGGGGGGGCGCACTGAAGCTTTCTTT; CDR3: CASSLEGGRTEAFF
V: TRBV25-1; length: 14; size: once; J: TRBJ2-1; D: TRBD2; DNA: TGTGCCAGCGCCGGACTAGCGGGTTACAATGAGCAGTTCTTC; CDR3: CASAGLAGYNEQFF
V: TRBV6-5; length: 15; size: -; J: TRBJ1-3; D: -; DNA: TGTGCCAGCAGCCACCTTAGACAGGCTGGAAACACCATATATTTT; CDR3: CASSHLRQAGNTIYF